What follows is one T cell receptor (beta chain) and its context. This record belongs to a study of blood T cell repertoires in COVID-19. Study overall: The United States, Italy and Spain were the sources of the acute and convalescent COVID-19 samples. From T cells, B-cell-depleted T cells, or PBMCs came the material, which was cDNA or gDNA.

The repertoire was sequenced with immunoSEQ multiplex PCR; TCRdb's copy has only in-frame clones and lacks some. The data contain a few hundred thousand clones, approximately 91% of them singletons. The germline CDR1 and CDR2 sequences are SGHRS and YFSETQ. V lost 0 bases, J lost 0 bases, and 16 bases lay in between. The CDR3 is 17 amino acids. This TCR was recovered from a woman between 40 and 55 years old who had recovered from COVID-19. The source material was peripheral blood. The J gene is TRBJ2-7, the V gene TRBV5-1, with D maybe TRBD1 (6 bases). The CDR3 is CASSLASDSLSSYEQYF. The CDR3 DNA reads as TGCGCCAGCAGCTTGGCTTCGGACAGCTTAAGCTCCTACGAGCAGTACTTC.